This TCR beta chain was identified during a study of blood T cell repertoires in COVID-19 (dated by TCRdb to the early 2020s). Study-wide context: Samples covering the acute and convalescent phases of COVID-19 were provided by collaborators in the United States, Italy and Spain. The prospective study material was composed of cDNA or gDNA derived from T cells, B-cell-depleted T cells, or PBMCs. Subjects who had been exposed to COVID-19, were actively infected with it, or had recovered from it provided the deeply sampled blood TCRbeta repertoires that made up the dataset. The repertoires were released in a freely available public database intended as a resource for research on the immune response to SARS-CoV-2. Samples were obtained from the ongoing ImmuneRACE study (first 160 participants) and from over 1,000 subjects provided by 6 global collaborators. Nearly every sample came with metadata listing a de-identified subject ID, COVID-19 status, age in years and sex. HLA class I and class II types, where available, came from metadata supplied by the sample provider rather than from assay-based typing.

On this clone itself: It lacks a known antigen. No quality values exist for individual bases; no much larger clone is one base distant.

TCRbeta CDR3 regions were amplified from genomic DNA by means of the immunoSEQ Assay, a bias-controlled multiplex PCR. From the authors' description of their analysis: Nucleated cell counts per sample were estimated from amplification of reference gene primers within the assay. To quantify the absolute abundance of each unique TCRbeta CDR3 rearrangement, sequence reads were collapsed and filtered. For each sample, productive Simpson clonality was calculated as the square root of Simpson's diversity index over productive rearrangements. In its TCRdb copy, this immuneACCESS table keeps in-frame sequences only and misses some clones. Where compared with another copy, unresolved V genes explain less than half of these, and the others have no known cause. V and J calls and clone size are copied from that table; D and trimming were computed from the DNA. The sample table holds 250,000 to 300,000 clones, of which roughly 90% were seen once. The ten largest clones take up roughly 2% of the sample.

Relative to germline, V is 3 bases shorter and J is 4 bases shorter, with 7 bases between their ends. From the germline V gene (reference sequence), CDR1 is LNHDA and CDR2 is SQIVND. The CDR3 sequence holds 14 residues, the cysteine and phenylalanine included. Only CDR3 DNA remains: 42 bases, in frame from the first base. Whole blood was collected in K2EDTA tubes by collaborating institutions according to the institutions' own protocols. Collaborator samples were shipped for TCRbeta analysis as frozen whole blood, isolated PBMCs, or DNA extracted from either sample type. Points the paper makes about the study in general: Clinical and demographic metadata were provided uncurated, with the amount varying by source and participant.

The sequence derives from a man younger than 40 with active or convalescent COVID-19. The sequence joins TRBV19 to TRBJ2-6; the D gene is unclear. Material for sequencing was peripheral blood. The bases read TGTGCCAGTAGTATGAGCTCAGGGGCCAACGTCCTGACTTTC. It encodes CASSMSSGANVLTF.